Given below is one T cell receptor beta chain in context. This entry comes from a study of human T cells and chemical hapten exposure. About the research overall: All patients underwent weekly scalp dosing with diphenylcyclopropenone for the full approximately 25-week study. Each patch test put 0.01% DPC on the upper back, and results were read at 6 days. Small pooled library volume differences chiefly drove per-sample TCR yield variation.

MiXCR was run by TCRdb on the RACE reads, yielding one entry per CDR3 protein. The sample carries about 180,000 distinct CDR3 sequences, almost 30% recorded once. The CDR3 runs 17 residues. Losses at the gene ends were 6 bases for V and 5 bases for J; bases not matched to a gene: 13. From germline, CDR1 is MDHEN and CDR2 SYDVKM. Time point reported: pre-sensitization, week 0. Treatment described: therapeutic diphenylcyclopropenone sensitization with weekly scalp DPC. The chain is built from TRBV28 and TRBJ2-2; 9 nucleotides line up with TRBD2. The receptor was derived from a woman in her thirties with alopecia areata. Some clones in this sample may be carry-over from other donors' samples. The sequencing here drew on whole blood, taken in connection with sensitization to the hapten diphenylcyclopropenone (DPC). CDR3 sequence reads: CASSYLAGFMDTGELFF. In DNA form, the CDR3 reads TGTGCCAGCAGCTATCTAGCGGGATTCATGGATACCGGGGAGCTGTTTTTT.